The 10 T cell receptor beta chains below were found in one sample sequenced in a study of beta chain features in type 1 diabetes. Since all of the isolated RNA was reverse transcribed, expressed TCRB transcripts were what got sequenced. Libraries were prepared by immunoSEQ multiplex PCR; TCRdb keeps only in-frame clonotypes and omits some of them. The data show some 40,000 clones, 49% seen once. Sequencing used central memory CD4+ T cells from blood. All receptors come from a woman under 30 in good health.

The chain has TRBV21-1 and TRBJ2-1; the table calls TRBD2, which could not be checked here. TRBV21-1 is a listed pseudogene. The CDR3 consists of 17 residues. CDR3 bases: TGTGCCAGCAGCAAAGGTCGTCTAGCGGAGCCCTACAATGAGCAGTTCTTC. This sequence encodes CASSKGRLAEPYNEQFF.

The V gene is TRBV11-1, the J gene TRBJ2-1; 11 bases match TRBD2. The J segment lost 5 bases and the V segment lost 5 bases, leaving 5 bases of the junction unmatched. Germline values: CDR1 SGHAT, CDR2 FQDESV (reference sequence). This CDR3 has 15 residues. For the CDR3, the DNA is TGTGCCAGCAGCCAGGGACTAGCGGACCACAATGAGCAGTTCTTC. Its protein product is CASSQGLADHNEQFF.

DNA of the CDR3: TGTGCCGGGGGAAATTCAGGGGGATTGGAGACCCAGTACTTC. Translated: CAGGNSGGLETQYF. The chain couples TRBV30 to TRBJ2-5, with 7 bases identical to TRBD1. This CDR3 comprises 14 residues. Trimming took 8 bases from V and 5 from J; bases not matched to a gene: 14. Germline V gene lookup returns CDR1 GTSNPN and CDR2 SVGIG (reference sequence).

The chain joins TRBV10-3 to TRBJ1-1, with D possibly being TRBD1 (6 bases). CDR1 is ENHRY, CDR2 SYGVKD, per germline. Between the trimmed V and J ends, which lost 7 bases and 3 bases, there was a span of 9 bases. This CDR3 region has 12 residues. In nucleotides, the CDR3 is TGTGCCATCAAAGAGGGGGACACTGAAGCTTTCTTT. Protein: CAIKEGDTEAFF.

The chain links TRBV10-3 to TRBJ1-3, with D possibly TRBD1 on 6 matching bases. The CDR3 loop spans 14 amino acids. Trimming stripped 4 bases from V and 4 bases from J, with 11 bases between. Germline V gene data show CDR1 as ENHRY and CDR2 as SYGVKD. The CDR3 DNA follows: TGTGCCATCAGTGGGACAGATCTCGGAAACACCATATATTTT. Residues: CAISGTDLGNTIYF.

The chain combines TRBV7-6 with TRBJ2-7, with D possibly TRBD1 on 5 matching bases. This CDR3 has 15 amino acids. Between the trimmed V and J ends, which lost 5 bases and 0 bases, there was a span of 14 bases. Germline lookup yields CDR1 SGHVS and CDR2 FNYEAQ. CDR3 amino acids: CASSISTDVSYEQYF. DNA of the CDR3: TGTGCCAGCAGCATATCGACAGACGTCTCCTACGAGCAGTACTTC.

In DNA, the CDR3 is TGTGCCAGCAGTATTATTTCAGCCCGTGTAGCGGGGATCTCCTACGAGCAGTACTTC. This sequence encodes CASSIISARVAGISYEQYF. This chain links TRBV28 with TRBJ2-7; 8 bases are shared with TRBD2. CDR3 length equals 19 residues. Per germline, CDR1 MDHEN and CDR2 SYDVKM. V gave up 5 bases and J gave up 0 bases; unmatched junction bases: 18.

This chain links TRBV28 with TRBJ1-2; 8 bases are shared with TRBD1. CDR3 size: 14 residues. From germline, CDR1 is MDHEN and CDR2 SYDVKM. Losses at the gene ends were 6 bases for V and 5 bases for J; bases not matched to a gene: 8. CDR3 in amino acids: CASSLRQGPYGYTF. DNA of the CDR3: TGTGCCAGCAGCCTCCGACAGGGGCCTTATGGCTACACCTTC.

This chain uses TRBV30 with TRBJ2-2, with 11 bases fitting TRBD2. After removal of 3 bases from V and 3 bases from J, the junction contained 6 bases not matched to a gene. The germline V gene has CDR1 GTSNPN and CDR2 SVGIG (reference sequence). The length of the CDR3 is 16 residues. The CDR3, as DNA: TGTGCCTGGAGGCTTAGCGGGAGGGTTGACACCGGGGAGCTGTTTTTT. Its protein is CAWRLSGRVDTGELFF.

This clone was counted a few times. The CDR3 region has the DNA TGCGCCAGCAGCGCCTACTACGAGCAGTACTTC. Translation: CASSAYYEQYF. This chain links TRBV5-1 with TRBJ2-7, with unresolved D. Looked up from germline, CDR1 is SGHRS and CDR2 is YFSETQ. The CDR3 runs 11 residues. Trimming took 4 bases from V and 3 from J, leaving 5 bases between them.